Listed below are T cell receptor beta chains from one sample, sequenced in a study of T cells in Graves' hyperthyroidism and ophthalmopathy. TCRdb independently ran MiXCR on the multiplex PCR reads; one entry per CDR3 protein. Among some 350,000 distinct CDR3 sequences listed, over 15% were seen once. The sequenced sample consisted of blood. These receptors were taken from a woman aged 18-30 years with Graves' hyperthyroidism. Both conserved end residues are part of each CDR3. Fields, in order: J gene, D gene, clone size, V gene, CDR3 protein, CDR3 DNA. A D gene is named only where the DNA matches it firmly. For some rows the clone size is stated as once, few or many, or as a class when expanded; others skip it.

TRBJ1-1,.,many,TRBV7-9,CASAETEAFF,TGTGCCAGCGCGGAGACTGAAGCTTTCTTT
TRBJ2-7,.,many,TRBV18,CASSPPAGTYEQYF,TGTGCCAGCTCACCACCCGCAGGGACCTACGAGCAGTACTTC
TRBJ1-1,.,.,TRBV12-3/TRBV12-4,CASTNTGSEAFF,TGTGCCAGCACCAATACAGGGTCTGAAGCTTTCTTT
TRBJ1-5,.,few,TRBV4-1,CASSQDRGGGPNQPQHF,TGCGCCAGCAGCCAAGATAGAGGAGGGGGACCTAATCAGCCCCAGCATTTT
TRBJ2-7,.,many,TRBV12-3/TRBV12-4,CASKAGTAFYEQYF,TGTGCCAGCAAGGCCGGGACTGCCTTCTACGAGCAGTACTTC
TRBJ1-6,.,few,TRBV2,CATGTANSPLHF,TGTGCCACTGGGACCGCCAATTCACCCCTCCACTTT
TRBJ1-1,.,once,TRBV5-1,CAGSLSADGFSF,TGCGCCGGCAGCTTGAGCGCGGATGGCTTTTCCTTT
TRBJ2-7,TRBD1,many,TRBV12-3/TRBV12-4,CASSGQDSRGYEQYF,TGTGCCAGCAGCGGACAGGACTCACGTGGTTACGAGCAGTACTTC
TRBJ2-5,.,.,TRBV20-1,CSASETGLQETQYF,TGCAGTGCCTCTGAGACAGGACTGCAAGAGACCCAGTACTTC
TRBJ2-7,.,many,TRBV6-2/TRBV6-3,CASAAEETIRTSYEQYF,TGTGCCAGCGCGGCCGAGGAAACAATTCGGACCTCCTACGAGCAGTACTTC
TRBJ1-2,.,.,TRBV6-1,CASSEWVTKNGYTF,TGTGCCAGCAGTGAATGGGTGACAAAGAATGGCTACACCTTC
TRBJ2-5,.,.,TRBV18,CASSQGSVQETQYF,TGTGCCAGCTCACAGGGAAGCGTCCAAGAGACCCAGTACTTC
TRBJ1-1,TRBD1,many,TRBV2,CASSNRGMNTEAFF,TGTGCCAGCAGTAACAGGGGAATGAACACTGAAGCTTTCTTT
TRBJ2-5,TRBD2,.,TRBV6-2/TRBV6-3,CASSYGRGGRETQYF,TGTGCCAGCAGTTATGGTCGGGGGGGCCGCGAGACCCAGTACTTC
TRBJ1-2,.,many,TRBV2,CASSERAYGYTF,TGTGCCAGCAGTGAAAGGGCGTATGGCTACACCTTC
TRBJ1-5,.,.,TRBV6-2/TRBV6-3,CASSFSGGAAGQPQHF,TGTGCCAGCAGCTTCTCGGGGGGCGCCGCGGGTCAGCCCCAGCATTTT
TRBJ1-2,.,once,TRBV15,CATSVRQEGVGGYTF,TGTGCCACCAGCGTACGACAGGAGGGCGTGGGTGGCTACACCTTC
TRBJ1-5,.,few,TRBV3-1,CASSRSGEGNQPQHF,TGTGCCAGCAGCCGGTCCGGCGAGGGTAATCAGCCCCAGCATTTT
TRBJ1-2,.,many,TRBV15,CATSRAGQINYGYTF,TGTGCCACCAGCAGAGCAGGACAGATTAACTATGGCTACACCTTC
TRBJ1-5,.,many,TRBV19,CASTMADRLNQPQHF,TGTGCCAGTACCATGGCGGACCGACTTAATCAGCCCCAGCATTTT
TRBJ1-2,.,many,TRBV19,CASKDLNYGYTF,TGTGCCAGTAAGGATCTTAACTATGGCTACACCTTC
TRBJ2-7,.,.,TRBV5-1,CASSRLSGRDEQYF,TGCGCCAGCAGCCGACTGAGCGGTCGGGACGAGCAGTACTTC
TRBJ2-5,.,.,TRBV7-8,CASSLEIGGIKETQYF,TGTGCCAGCAGCTTAGAGATAGGGGGGATAAAAGAGACCCAGTACTTC
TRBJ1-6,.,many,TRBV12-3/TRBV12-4,CASSPGRNNSPLHF,TGTGCCAGCAGCCCAGGACGGAATAATTCACCCCTCCACTTT
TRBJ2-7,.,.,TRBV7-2,CASSFYNGLSYEQYF,TGTGCCAGCAGCTTTTATAACGGATTAAGCTACGAGCAGTACTTC
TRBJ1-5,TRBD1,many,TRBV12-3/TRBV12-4,CASSPPADRLPSNQPQHF,TGTGCCAGCAGTCCCCCGGCGGACAGGCTTCCCAGCAATCAGCCCCAGCATTTT
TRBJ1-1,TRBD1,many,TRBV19,CASRLGQENTEAFF,TGTGCCAGTAGATTGGGACAGGAAAACACTGAAGCTTTCTTT
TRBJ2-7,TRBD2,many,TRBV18,CASSPTLAGERGEQYF,TGTGCCAGCTCACCGACCTTAGCGGGGGAACGGGGCGAGCAGTACTTC
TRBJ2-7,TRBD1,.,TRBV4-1,CASSHRTGGTGDEQYF,TGCGCCAGCAGCCATCGGACAGGGGGCACTGGAGACGAGCAGTACTTC